These T cell receptor beta chains were read from a single sample in a study of control samples from healthy donors and cancer patients. Assay used: immunoSEQ multiplex PCR; TCRdb lists only in-frame clones, some missing. The sample lists 150,000 to 200,000 clones; 70% to 90% were seen once. The material sequenced was blood. Receptors were obtained from a man aged 30 to 45 in good health. Each CDR3 is given without its conserved first and last residue. Each record gives: D gene, V gene, CDR3 protein. A D gene is named only where the DNA matches it firmly.

-	TRBV6-6	ASSDTGLSGNTIY
-	TRBV5-8	ASSLEAGLPNTQY
-	TRBV19	ATRARAGLHEQY
-	TRBV11-1	ASREGSEAF
-	TRBV27	ASSLSGTSLYEQY
-	TRBV2	ASTLEGLPGETQY
-	TRBV7-2	ASSLRSLSGNTIY
TRBD2	TRBV5-1	ASSYLAGPPDTQY
-	TRBV7-8	ASSLRREGQPQH
TRBD1	TRBV6-6	ASSIQGLNYGYT
-	TRBV28	ASSLSSAAKGQY
-	TRBV11-3	ASSLGGTNTEAF
TRBD1	TRBV7-2	ASSSGQGVLEQY
TRBD1	TRBV3-1/TRBV3-2	ASSQRTGSFGNTIY
-	TRBV30	AWSGTAANYGYT
TRBD1	TRBV7-2	ASSRDRGVSGNNEQF
TRBD1	TRBV14	ASSGQGNTEAF
-	TRBV18	ASSPPDGQPQH
-	TRBV3-1/TRBV3-2	ASSQEEGWNTEAF
-	TRBV28	ASSSPSPGPVGYT
-	TRBV12-3/TRBV12-4	ASSFLSLNEQF
-	TRBV6-5	ASSYSREMNQPQH
-	TRBV3-1/TRBV3-2	ASSHTNLALETQY
-	TRBV6-5	ASSRDSNRGQPQH
-	TRBV7-2	ASSLELRNTEAF